The clone carrying this T cell receptor (beta chain) was detected only a few times. The data stem from a study of blood T cell repertoires in COVID-19. In the study overall: Acute and convalescent COVID-19 specimens originated in the United States, Italy and Spain. Sources were T cells, B-cell-depleted T cells, or PBMCs; the material itself was cDNA or gDNA.

Original handling: Estimates of nucleated cell counts were drawn from the amplification of reference gene primers. Libraries were prepared by immunoSEQ multiplex PCR; TCRdb keeps only in-frame clonotypes and omits some of them. The V and J calls and clone size are taken from that table; D and trimming were inferred from the DNA. The data contain tens of thousands of clones, over 70% of them singletons. V was shortened by 5 bases and J by 0 bases, with 11 bases between the two germline ends. The length of the CDR3 is 15 residues. Germline V gene sequence: CDR1 PRHDT, CDR2 FYEKMQ (reference sequence). Sequencing was done on a sample of peripheral blood. The source of this sequence is a man aged 50-60 years with active or convalescent COVID-19. This chain uses TRBV13 with TRBJ1-3; tentative D call: TRBD1 (6 bases). The DNA of the CDR3 is TGTGCCAGCAGCCCCAGGGGATACTCTGGAAACACCATATATTTT. This codes for CASSPRGYSGNTIYF.